This T cell receptor beta chain was sequenced in a study of blood T cell repertoires in COVID-19. Study overall: Sites in the United States, Italy and Spain provided acute and convalescent COVID-19 samples. From T cells, B-cell-depleted T cells, or PBMCs came the material, which was cDNA or gDNA.

Study processing details: Reference gene primer amplification gave estimated nucleated cell counts. Measured with immunoSEQ multiplex PCR; TCRdb has only the in-frame clones, and not every one. D and trimming were read from the DNA, whereas the V and J calls and clone size are those reported in that table. This sample has roughly 100,000 clones, with about 87% found just once. The CDR3 consists of 11 residues. Germline CDR1 and CDR2: DFQATT and SNEGSKA (reference sequence). The V and J ends lost 6 bases and 10 bases, in that order; junction bases with no gene match: 6. The chain combines TRBV20-1 with TRBJ2-1; TRBD1 aligns across 7 bases. The specimen was peripheral blood. The sequence came from a man aged 50 or older with acute or convalescent COVID-19. The CDR3 reads CSARTGREQFF. The CDR3 DNA sequence: TGCAGTGCCAGGACAGGTCGGGAGCAGTTCTTC.